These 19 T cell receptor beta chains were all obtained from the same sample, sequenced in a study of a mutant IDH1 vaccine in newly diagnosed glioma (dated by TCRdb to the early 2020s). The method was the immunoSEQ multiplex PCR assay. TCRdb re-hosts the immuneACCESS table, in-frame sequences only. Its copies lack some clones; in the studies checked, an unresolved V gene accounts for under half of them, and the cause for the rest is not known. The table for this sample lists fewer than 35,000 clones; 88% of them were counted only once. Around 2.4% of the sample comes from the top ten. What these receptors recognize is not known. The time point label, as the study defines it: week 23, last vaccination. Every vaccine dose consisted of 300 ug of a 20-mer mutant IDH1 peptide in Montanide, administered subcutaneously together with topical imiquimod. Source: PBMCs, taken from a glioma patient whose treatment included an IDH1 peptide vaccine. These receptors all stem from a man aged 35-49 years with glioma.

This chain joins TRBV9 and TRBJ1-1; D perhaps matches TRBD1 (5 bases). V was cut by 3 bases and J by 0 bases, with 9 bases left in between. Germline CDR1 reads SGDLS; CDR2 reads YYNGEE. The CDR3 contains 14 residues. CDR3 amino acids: CASSAQGMNTEAFF. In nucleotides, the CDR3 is TGTGCCAGCAGCGCCCAGGGTATGAACACTGAAGCTTTCTTT. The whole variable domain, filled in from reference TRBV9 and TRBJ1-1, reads DSGVTQTPKHLITATGQRVTLRCSPRSGDLSVYWYQQSLDQGLQFLIQYYNGEERAKGNILERFSAQQFPDLHSELNLSSLELGDSALYFCASSAQGMNTEAFFGQGTRLTVV.

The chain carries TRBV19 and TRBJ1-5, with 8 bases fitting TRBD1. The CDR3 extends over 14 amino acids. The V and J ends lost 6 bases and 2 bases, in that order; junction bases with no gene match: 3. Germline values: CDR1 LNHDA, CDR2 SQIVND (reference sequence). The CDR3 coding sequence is TGTGCCAGTAGCCAGACAGGGGGCAATCAGCCCCAGCATTTT. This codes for CASSQTGGNQPQHF.

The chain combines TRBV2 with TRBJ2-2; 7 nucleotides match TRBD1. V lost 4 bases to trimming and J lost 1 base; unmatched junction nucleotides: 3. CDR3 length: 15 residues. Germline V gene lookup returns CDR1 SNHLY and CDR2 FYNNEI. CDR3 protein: CASSAQGVNTGELFF. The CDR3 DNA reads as TGTGCCAGCAGTGCGCAGGGGGTGAACACCGGGGAGCTGTTTTTT. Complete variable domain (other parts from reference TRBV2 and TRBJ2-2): EPEVTQTPSHQVTQMGQEVILRCVPISNHLYFYWYRQILGQKVEFLVSFYNNEISEKSEIFDDQFSVERPDGSNFTLKIRSTKLEDSAMYFCASSAQGVNTGELFFGEGSRLTVL.

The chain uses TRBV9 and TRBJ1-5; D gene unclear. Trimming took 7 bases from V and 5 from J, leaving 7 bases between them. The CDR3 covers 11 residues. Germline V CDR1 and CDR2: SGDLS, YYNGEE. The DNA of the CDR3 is TGTGCCAGCGGATTTGATCAGCCCCAGCATTTT. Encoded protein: CASGFDQPQHF.

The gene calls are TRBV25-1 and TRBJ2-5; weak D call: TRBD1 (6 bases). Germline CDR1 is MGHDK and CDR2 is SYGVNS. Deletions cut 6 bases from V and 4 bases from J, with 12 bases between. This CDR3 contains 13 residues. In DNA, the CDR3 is TGTGCCAGCAGCCGGACAGCCTCAGAGACCCAGTACTTC. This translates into CASSRTASETQYF. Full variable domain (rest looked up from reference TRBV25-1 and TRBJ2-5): EADIYQTPRYLVIGTGKKITLECSQTMGHDKMYWYQQDPGMELHLIHYSYGVNSTEKGDLSSESTVSRIRTEHFPLTLESARPSHTSQYLCASSRTASETQYFGPGTRLLVL.

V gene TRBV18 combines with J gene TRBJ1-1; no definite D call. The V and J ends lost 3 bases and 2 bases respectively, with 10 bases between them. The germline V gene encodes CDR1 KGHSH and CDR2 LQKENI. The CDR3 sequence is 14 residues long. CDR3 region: CASSPRAANTEAFF. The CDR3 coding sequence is TGTGCCAGCTCACCCCGCGCGGCCAACACTGAAGCTTTCTTT.

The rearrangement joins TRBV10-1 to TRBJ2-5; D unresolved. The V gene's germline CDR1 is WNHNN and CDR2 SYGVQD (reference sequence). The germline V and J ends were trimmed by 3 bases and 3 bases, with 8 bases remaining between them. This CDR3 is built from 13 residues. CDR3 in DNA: TGCGCCAGCAGTGATCCGGCGAAAGAGACCCAGTACTTC. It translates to CASSDPAKETQYF.

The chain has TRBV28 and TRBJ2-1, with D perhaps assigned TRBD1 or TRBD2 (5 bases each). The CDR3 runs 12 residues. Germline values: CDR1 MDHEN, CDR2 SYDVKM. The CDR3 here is CGTRGAYNEQFF. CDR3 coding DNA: TGTGGCACGAGGGGCGCCTACAATGAGCAGTTCTTC.

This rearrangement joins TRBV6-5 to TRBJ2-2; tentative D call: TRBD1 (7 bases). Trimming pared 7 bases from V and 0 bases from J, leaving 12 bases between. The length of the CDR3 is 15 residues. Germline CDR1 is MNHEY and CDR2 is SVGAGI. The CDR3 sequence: CASTRGTANTGELFF. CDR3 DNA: TGTGCCAGCACCCGGGGGACAGCGAACACCGGGGAGCTGTTTTTT.

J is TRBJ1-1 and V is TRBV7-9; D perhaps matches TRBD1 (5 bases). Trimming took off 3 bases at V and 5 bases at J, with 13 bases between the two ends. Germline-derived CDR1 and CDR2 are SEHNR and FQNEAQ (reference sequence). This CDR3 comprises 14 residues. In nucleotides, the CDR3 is TGTGCCAGCAGCTTTGGGGGGACGGGGACTGAAGCTTTCTTT. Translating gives CASSFGGTGTEAFF.

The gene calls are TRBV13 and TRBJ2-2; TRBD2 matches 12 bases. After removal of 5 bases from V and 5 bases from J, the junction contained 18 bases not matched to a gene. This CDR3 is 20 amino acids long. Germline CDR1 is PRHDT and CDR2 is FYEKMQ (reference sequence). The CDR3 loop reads CASSHRLAGVLGVETGELFF. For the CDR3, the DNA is TGTGCCAGCAGCCACCGACTAGCGGGAGTTTTGGGGGTTGAGACCGGGGAGCTGTTTTTT.

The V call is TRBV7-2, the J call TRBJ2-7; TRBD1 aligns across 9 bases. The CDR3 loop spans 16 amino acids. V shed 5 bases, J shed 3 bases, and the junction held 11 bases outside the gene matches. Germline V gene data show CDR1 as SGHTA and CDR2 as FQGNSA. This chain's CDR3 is CASSPYPGTGIYEQYF. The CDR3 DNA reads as TGTGCCAGCAGCCCTTATCCCGGGACAGGGATCTACGAGCAGTACTTC.

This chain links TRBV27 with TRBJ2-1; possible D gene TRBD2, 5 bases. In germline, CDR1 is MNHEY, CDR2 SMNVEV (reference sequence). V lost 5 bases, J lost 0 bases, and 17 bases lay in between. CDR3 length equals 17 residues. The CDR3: CASSLRGNRDSYNEQFF. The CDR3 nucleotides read TGTGCCAGCAGTCTCCGGGGTAATAGGGACTCCTACAATGAGCAGTTCTTC.

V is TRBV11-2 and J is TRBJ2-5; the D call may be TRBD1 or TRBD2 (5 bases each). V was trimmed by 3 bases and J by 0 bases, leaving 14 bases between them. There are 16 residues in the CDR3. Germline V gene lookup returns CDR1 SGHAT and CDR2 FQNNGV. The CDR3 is CASSFMRGAYQETQYF. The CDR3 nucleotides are TGTGCCAGCAGCTTTATGAGGGGCGCGTACCAAGAGACCCAGTACTTC.

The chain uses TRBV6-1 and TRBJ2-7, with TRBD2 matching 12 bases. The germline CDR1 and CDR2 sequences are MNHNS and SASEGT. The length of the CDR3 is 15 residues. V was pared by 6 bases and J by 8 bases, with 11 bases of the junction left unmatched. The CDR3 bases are TGTGCCAGCAGAGATCGAGCTAGCGGGAGGGAAAAGCAGTACTTC. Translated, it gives CASRDRASGREKQYF.

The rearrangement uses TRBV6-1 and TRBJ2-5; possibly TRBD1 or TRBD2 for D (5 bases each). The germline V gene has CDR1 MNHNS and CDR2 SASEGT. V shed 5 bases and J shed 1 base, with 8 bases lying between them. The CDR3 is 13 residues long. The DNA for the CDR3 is TGTGCCAGCAGTAAGGGGAGCCAAGAGACCCAGTACTTC. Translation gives CASSKGSQETQYF.

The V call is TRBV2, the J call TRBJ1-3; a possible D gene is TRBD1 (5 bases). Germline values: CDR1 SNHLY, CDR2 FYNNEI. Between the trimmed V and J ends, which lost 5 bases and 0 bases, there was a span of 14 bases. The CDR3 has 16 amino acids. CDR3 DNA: TGTGCCAGCAGTAGGACCCCGGGACTCTCTGGAAACACCATATATTTT. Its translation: CASSRTPGLSGNTIYF. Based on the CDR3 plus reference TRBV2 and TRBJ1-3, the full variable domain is EPEVTQTPSHQVTQMGQEVILRCVPISNHLYFYWYRQILGQKVEFLVSFYNNEISEKSEIFDDQFSVERPDGSNFTLKIRSTKLEDSAMYFCASSRTPGLSGNTIYFGEGSWLTVV.

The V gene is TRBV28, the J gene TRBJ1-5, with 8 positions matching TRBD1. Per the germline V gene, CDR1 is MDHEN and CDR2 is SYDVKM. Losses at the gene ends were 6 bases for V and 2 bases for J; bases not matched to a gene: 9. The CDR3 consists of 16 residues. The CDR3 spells CASRSGQGQGNQPQHF. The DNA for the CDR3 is TGTGCCAGCAGGAGCGGACAGGGTCAGGGCAATCAGCCCCAGCATTTT.

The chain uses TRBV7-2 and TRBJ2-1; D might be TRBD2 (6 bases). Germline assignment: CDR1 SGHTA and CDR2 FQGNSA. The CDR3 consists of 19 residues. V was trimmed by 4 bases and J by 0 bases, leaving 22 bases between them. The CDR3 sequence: CASSSNPFRSGRSYNEQFF. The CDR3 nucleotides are TGTGCCAGCAGCTCCAACCCCTTTCGAAGCGGGCGCTCCTACAATGAGCAGTTCTTC. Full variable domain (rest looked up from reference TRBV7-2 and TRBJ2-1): GAGVSQSPSNKVTEKGKDVELRCDPISGHTALYWYRQSLGQGLEFLIYFQGNSAPDKSGLPSDRFSAERTGGSVSTLTIQRTQQEDSAVYLCASSSNPFRSGRSYNEQFFGPGTRLTVL.